These T cell receptor beta chains were read from a single sample in a study of blood T cells in healthy people across ages. TCRdb re-called the 5' RACE reads with MiXCR, one entry per CDR3 protein. The table shows about 1,600,000 distinct CDR3 sequences, with roughly 45% occurring only once. Sequencing was done on a sample of blood. These receptors were taken from a woman aged 18 to 35 in good health. Both conserved end residues are part of each CDR3.

j_call,v_call,cdr3_aa
TRBJ2-7,TRBV6-1,CASSGQHPYEQYF
TRBJ1-4,TRBV14,CASSQWDREYSNEKLFF
TRBJ1-1,TRBV6-5,CASSWGQTNTEAFF
TRBJ2-7,TRBV7-2,CASSTGGIGEQYF
TRBJ1-1,TRBV4-1,CASSQVGARRGYNMNTEAFF
TRBJ2-7,TRBV29-1,CSVVGGQTYEQYF
TRBJ1-2,TRBV3-1,CASSAGTGGWDGYTF
TRBJ2-1,TRBV6-5,CASSYSVQGPSEQFF
TRBJ2-3,TRBV7-8,CASSPSGVDTLYF
TRBJ2-3,TRBV20-1,CSARLAGVGADTQYF
TRBJ2-5,TRBV10-3,CAISLDRDRETQYF
TRBJ2-5,TRBV20-1,CSARGIGETQYF